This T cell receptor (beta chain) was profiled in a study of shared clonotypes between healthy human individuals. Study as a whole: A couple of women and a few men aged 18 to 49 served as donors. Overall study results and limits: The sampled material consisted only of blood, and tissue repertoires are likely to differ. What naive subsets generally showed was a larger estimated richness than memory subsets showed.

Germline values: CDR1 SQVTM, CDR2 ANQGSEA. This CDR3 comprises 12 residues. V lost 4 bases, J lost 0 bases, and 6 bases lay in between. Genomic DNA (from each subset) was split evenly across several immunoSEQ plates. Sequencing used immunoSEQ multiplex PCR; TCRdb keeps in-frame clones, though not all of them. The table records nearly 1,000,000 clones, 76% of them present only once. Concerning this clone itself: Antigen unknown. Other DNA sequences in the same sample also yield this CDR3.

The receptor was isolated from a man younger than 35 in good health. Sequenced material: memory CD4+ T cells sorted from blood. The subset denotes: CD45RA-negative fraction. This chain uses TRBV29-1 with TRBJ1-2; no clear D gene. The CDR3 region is CSVGTSNYGYTF. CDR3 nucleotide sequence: TGCAGCGTTGGTACATCTAACTATGGCTACACCTTC.